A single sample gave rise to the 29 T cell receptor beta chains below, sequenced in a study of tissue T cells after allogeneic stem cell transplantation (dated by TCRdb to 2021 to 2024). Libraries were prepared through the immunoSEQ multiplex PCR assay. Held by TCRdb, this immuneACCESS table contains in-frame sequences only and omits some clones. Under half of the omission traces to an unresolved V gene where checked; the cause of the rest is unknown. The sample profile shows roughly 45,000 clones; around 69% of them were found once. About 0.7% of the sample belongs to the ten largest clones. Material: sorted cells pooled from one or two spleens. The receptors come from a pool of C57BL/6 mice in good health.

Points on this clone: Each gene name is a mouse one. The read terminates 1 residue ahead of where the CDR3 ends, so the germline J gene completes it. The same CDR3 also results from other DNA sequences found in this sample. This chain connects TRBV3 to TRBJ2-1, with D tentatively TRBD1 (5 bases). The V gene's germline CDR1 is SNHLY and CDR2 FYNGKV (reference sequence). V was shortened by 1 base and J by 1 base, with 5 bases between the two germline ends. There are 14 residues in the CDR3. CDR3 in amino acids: CASSLGQNYAEQFF. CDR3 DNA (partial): TGTGCCAGCAGCTTAGGACAGAACTATGCTGAGCAGTTC.

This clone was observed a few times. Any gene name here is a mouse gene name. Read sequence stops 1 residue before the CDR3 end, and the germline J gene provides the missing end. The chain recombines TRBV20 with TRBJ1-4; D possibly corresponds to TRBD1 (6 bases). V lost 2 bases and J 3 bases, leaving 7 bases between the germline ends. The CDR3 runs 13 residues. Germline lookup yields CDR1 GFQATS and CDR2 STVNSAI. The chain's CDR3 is CGARTGTNERLFF. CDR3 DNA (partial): TGTGGTGCTAGGACAGGGACCAACGAAAGATTATTT.

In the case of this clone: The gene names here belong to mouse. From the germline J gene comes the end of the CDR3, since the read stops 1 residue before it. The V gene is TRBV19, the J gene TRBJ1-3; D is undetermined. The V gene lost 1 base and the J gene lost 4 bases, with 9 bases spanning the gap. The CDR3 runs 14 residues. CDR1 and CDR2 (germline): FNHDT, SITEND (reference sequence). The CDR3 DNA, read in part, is TGTGCCAGCAGTATAAAAGGGCGGGGAAATACGCTCTAT. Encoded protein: CASSIKGRGNTLY. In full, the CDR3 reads CASSIKGRGNTLYF.

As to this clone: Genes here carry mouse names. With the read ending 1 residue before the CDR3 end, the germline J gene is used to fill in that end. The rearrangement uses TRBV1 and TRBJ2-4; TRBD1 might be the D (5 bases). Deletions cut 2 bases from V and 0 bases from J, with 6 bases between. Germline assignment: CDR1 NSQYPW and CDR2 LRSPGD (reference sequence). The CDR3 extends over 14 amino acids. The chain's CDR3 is CTCSAPGSQNTLYF. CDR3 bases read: TGCACCTGCAGTGCACCAGGGAGTCAAAACACCTTGTAC.

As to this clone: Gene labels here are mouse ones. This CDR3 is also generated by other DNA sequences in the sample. The CDR3: CTCRRDSQDTQYF. The CDR3 bases that were read are TGCACCTGCAGACGGGACAGCCAAGACACCCAGTAC. The V call is TRBV1, the J call TRBJ2-5; the match to TRBD1 covers 7 bases. Coverage ceases 1 residue before the CDR3 finishes, and the germline J gene fills in the end. J gave up 2 bases and V 6 bases, and 2 bases lay outside the gene matches. Per germline, CDR1 NSQYPW and CDR2 LRSPGD (reference sequence). The CDR3 extends over 13 amino acids.

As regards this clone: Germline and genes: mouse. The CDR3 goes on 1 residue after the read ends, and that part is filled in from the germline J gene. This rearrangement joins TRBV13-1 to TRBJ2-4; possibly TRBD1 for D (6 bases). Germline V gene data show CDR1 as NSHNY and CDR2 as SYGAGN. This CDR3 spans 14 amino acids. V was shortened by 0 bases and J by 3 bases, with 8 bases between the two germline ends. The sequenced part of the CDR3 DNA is TGTGCCAGCAGTGATGGGGGACAACAAAACACCTTGTAC. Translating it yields CASSDGGQQNTLY. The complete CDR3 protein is CASSDGGQQNTLYF.

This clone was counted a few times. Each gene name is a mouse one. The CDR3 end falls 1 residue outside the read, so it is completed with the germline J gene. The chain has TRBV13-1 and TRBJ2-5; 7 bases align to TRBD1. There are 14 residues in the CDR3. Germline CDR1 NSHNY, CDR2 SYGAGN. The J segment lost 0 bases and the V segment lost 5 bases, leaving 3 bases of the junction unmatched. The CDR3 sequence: CASSGTVNQDTQYF. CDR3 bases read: TGTGCCAGCAGCGGGACAGTTAACCAAGACACCCAGTAC.

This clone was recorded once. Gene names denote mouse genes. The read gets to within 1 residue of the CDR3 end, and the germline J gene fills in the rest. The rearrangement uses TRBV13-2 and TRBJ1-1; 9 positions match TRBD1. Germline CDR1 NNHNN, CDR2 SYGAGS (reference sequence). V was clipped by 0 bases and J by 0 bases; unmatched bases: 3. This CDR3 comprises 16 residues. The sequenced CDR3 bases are TGTGCCAGCGGTGATGCGACAGGGGGGGCAAACACAGAAGTCTTC. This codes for CASGDATGGANTEVF. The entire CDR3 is CASGDATGGANTEVFF.

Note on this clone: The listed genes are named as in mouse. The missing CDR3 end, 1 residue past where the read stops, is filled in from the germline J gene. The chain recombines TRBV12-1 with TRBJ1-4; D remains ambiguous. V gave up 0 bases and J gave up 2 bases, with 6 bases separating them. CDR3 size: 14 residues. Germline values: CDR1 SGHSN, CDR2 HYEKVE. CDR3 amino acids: CASSLGQSNERLFF. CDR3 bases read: TGTGCCAGCTCTCTCGGCCAATCCAACGAAAGATTATTT.

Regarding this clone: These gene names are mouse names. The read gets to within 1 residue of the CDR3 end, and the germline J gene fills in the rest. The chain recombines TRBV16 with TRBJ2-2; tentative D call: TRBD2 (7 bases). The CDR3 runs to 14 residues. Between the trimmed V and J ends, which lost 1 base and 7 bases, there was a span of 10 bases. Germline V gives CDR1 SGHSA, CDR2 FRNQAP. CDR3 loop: CASSLVGGGGQLYF. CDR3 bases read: TGTGCAAGCAGCTTAGTGGGGGGCGGCGGGCAGCTCTAC.

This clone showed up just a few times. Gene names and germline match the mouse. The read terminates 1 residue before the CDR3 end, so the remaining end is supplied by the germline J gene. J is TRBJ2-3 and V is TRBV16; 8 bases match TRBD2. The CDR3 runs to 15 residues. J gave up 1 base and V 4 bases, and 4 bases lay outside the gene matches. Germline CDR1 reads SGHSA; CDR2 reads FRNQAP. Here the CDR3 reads CASSSGGARAETLYF. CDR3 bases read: TGTGCAAGCAGCTCCGGGGGGGCGCGTGCAGAAACGCTGTAT.

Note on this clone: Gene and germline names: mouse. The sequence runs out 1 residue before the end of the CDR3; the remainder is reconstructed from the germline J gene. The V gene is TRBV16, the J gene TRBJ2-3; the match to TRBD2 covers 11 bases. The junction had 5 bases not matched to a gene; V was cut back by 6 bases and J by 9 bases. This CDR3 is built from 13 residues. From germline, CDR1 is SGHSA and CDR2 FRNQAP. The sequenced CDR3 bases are TGTGCAAGCAGTTCGGGACTGGGGGCCACGCTGTAT. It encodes CASSSGLGATLY. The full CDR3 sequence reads CASSSGLGATLYF.

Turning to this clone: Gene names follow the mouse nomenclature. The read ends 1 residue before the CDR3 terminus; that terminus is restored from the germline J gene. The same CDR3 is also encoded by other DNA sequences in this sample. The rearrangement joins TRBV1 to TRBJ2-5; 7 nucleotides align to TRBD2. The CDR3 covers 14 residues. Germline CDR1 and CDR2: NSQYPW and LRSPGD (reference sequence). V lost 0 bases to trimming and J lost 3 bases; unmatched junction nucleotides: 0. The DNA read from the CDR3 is TGCACCTGCAGTGCAGATGGGGGGCAAGACACCCAGTAC. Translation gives CTCSADGGQDTQY. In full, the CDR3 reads CTCSADGGQDTQYF.

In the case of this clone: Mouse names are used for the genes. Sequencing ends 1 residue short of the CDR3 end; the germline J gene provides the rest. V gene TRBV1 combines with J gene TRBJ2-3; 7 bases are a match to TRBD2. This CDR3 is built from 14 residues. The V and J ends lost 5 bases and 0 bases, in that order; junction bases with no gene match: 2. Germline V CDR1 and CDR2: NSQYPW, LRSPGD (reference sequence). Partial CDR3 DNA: TGCACCTGCAGTATGGGGGGTAGTGCAGAAACGCTGTAT. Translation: CTCSMGGSAETLY. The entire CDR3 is CTCSMGGSAETLYF. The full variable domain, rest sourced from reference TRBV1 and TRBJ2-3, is VTLLEQNPRWRLVPRGQAVNLRCILKNSQYPWMSWYQQDLQKQLQWLFTLRSPGDKEVKSLPGADYLATRVTDTELRLQVANMSQGRTLYCTCSMGGSAETLYFGSGTRLTVL.

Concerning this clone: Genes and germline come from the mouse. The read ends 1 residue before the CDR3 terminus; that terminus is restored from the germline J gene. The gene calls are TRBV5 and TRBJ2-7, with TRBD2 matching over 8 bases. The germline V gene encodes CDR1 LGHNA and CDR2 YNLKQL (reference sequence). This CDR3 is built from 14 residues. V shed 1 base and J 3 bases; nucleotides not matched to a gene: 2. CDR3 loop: CASSQGLGGYEQYF. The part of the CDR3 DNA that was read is TGTGCCAGCAGCCAAGGGCTGGGGGGCTATGAACAGTAC.

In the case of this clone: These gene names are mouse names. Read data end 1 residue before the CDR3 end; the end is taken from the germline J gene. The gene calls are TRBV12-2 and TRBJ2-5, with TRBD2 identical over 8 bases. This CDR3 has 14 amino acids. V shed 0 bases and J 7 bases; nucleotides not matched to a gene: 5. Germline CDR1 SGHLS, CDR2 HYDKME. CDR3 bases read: TGTGCCAGCTCTCTCCGGGGGGGCGGAAACACCCAGTAC. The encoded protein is CASSLRGGGNTQY. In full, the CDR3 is CASSLRGGGNTQYF. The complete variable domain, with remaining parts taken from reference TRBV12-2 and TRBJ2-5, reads NSGVVQSPRYIIKGKGERSILKCIPISGHLSVAWYQQTQGQELKFFIQHYDKMERDKGNLPSRFSVQQFDDYHSEMNMSALELEDSAVYFCASSLRGGGNTQYFGPGTRLLVL.

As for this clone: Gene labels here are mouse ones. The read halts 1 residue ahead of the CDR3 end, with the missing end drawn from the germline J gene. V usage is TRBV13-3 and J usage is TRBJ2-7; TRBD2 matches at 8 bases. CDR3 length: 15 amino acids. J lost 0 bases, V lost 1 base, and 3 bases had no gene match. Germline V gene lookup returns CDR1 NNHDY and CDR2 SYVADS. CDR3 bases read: TGTGCCAGCAGTGATTCTGGGGGGCACTCCTATGAACAGTAC. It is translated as CASSDSGGHSYEQY. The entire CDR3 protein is CASSDSGGHSYEQYF.

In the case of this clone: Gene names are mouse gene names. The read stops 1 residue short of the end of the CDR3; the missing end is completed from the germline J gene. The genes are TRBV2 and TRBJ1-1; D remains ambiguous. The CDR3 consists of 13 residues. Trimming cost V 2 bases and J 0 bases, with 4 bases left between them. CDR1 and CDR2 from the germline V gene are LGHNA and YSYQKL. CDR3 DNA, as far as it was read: TGTGCCAGCAGCCAACGGACAAACACAGAAGTCTTC. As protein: CASSQRTNTEVF. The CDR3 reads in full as CASSQRTNTEVFF.

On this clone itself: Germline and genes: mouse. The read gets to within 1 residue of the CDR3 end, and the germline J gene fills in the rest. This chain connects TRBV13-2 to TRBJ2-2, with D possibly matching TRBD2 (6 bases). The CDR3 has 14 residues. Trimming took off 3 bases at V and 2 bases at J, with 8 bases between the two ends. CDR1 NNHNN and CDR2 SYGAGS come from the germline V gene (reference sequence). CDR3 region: CASGAGANTGQLYF. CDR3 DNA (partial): TGTGCCAGCGGTGCTGGGGCCAACACCGGGCAGCTCTAC.

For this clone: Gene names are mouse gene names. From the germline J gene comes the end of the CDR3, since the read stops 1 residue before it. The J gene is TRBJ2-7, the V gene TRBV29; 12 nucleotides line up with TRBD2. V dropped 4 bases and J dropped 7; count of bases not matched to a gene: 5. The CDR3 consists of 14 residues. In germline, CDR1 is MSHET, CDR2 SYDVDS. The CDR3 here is CASSSRLGGQEQYF. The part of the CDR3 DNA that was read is TGTGCTAGCAGTTCCAGACTGGGGGGGCAGGAACAGTAC.

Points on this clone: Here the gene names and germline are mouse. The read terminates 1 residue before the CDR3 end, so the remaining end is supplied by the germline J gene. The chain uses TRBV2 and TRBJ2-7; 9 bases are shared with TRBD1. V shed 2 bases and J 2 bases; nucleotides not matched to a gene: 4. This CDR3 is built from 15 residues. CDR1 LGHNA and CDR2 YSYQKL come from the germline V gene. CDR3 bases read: TGTGCCAGCAGCCAAAGGACAGGGGCGGCCTATGAACAGTAC. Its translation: CASSQRTGAAYEQY. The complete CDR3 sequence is CASSQRTGAAYEQYF.

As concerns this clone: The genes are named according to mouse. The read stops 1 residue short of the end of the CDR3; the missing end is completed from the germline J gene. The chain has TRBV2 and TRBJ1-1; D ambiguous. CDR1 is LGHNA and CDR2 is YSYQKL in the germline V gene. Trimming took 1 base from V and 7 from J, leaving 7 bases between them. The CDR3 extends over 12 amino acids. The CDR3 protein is CASSQARKEVFF. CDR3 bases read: TGTGCCAGCAGCCAAGCCCGCAAAGAAGTCTTC. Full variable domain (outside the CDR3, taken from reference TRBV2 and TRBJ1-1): DPKIIQKPKYLVAVTGSEKILICEQYLGHNAMYWYRQSAKKPLEFMFSYSYQKLMDNQTASSRFQPQSSKKNHLDLQITALKPDDSATYFCASSQARKEVFFGKGTRLTVV.

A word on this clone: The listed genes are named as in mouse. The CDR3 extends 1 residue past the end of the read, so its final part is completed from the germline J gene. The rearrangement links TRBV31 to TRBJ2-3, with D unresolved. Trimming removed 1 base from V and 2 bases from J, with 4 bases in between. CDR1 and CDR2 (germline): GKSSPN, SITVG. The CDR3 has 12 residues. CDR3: CAWSRVAETLYF. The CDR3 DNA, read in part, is TGTGCCTGGAGTCGGGTTGCAGAAACGCTGTAT.

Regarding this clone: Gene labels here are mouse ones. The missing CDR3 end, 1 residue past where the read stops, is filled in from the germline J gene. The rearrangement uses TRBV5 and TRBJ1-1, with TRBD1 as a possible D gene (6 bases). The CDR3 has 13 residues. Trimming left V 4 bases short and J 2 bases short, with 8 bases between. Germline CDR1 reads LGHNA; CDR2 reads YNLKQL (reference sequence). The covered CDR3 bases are TGTGCCAGCAGCCCCAGGGGCAACACAGAAGTCTTC. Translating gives CASSPRGNTEVF. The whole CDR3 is CASSPRGNTEVFF.

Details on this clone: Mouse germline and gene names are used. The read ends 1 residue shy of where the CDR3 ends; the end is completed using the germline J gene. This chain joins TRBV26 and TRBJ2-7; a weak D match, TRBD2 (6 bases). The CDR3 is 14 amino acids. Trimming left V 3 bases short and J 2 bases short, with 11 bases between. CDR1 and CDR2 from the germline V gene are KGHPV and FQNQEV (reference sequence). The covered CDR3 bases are TGTGCCAGCAGTCTCGGGCTGGGGCCCTATGAACAGTAC. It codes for CASSLGLGPYEQY. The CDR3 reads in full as CASSLGLGPYEQYF. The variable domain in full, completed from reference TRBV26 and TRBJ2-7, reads NSKVIQTPRYLVKGQGQKAKMRCIPEKGHPVVFWYQQNKNNEFKFLINFQNQEVLQQIDMTEKRFSAECPSNSPCSLEIQSSEAGDSALYLCASSLGLGPYEQYFGPGTRLTVL.

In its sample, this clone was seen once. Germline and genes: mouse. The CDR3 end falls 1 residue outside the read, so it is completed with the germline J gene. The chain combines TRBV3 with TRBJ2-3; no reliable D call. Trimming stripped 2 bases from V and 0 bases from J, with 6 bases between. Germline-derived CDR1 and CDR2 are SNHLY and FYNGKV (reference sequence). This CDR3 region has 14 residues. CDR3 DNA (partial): TGTGCCAGCAGCTTATCGTCAAGTGCAGAAACGCTGTAT. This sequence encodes CASSLSSSAETLY. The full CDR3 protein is CASSLSSSAETLYF.

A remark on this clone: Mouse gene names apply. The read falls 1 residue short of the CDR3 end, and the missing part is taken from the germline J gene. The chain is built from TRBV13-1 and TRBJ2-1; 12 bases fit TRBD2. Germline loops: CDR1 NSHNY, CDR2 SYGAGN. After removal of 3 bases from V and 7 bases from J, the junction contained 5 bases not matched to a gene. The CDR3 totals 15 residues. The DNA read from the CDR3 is TGTGCCAGCAGTGGGGGGACTGGGGGGATGGCTGAGCAGTTC. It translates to CASSGGTGGMAEQF. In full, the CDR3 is CASSGGTGGMAEQFF.

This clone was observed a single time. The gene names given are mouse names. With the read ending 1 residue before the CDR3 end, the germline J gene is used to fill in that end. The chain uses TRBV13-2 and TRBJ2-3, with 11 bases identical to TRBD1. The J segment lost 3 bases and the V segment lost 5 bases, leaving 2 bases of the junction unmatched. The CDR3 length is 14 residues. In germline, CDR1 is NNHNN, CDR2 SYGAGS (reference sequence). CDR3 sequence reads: CASGDRGQAETLYF. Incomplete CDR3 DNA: TGTGCCAGCGGGGACAGGGGGCAGGCAGAAACGCTGTAT.

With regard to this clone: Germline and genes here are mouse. CDR3 region: CASSADTEVFF. Partial CDR3 DNA: TGTGCCAGCAGCGCCGACACAGAAGTCTTC. V gene TRBV3 combines with J gene TRBJ1-1, with D hard to call. Read coverage stops 1 residue before the CDR3 terminus; the germline J gene supplies the remainder. CDR1 and CDR2 from the germline V gene are SNHLY and FYNGKV (reference sequence). The CDR3 consists of 11 residues. Trimming cost V 5 bases and J 3 bases, with 4 bases left between them.